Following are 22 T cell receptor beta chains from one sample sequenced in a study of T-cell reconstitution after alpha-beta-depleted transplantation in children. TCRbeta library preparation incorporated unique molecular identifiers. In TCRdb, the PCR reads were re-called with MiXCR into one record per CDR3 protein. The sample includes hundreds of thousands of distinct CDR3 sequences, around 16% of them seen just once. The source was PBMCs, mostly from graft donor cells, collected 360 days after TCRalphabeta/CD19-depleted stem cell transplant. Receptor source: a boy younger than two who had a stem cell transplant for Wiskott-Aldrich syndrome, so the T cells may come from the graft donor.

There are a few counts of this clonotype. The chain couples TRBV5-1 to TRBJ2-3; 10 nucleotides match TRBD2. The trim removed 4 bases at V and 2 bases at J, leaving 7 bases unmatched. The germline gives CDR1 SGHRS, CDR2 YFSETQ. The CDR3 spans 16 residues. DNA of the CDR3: TGCGCCAGCAGCCCTGGACTAGCGGAAACCACAGATACGCAGTATTTT. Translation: CASSPGLAETTDTQYF. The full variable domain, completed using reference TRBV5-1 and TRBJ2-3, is KAGVTQTPRYLIKTRGQQVTLSCSPISGHRSVSWYQQTPGQGLQFLFEYFSETQRNKGNFPGRFSGRQFSNSRSEMNVSTLELGDSALYLCASSPGLAETTDTQYFGPGTRLTVL.

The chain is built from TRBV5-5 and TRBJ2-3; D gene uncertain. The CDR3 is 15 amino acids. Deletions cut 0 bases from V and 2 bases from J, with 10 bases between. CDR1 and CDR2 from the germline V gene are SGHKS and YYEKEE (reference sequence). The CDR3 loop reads CASSLGLPLTDTQYF. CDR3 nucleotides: TGTGCCAGCAGCTTGGGACTCCCACTCACAGATACGCAGTATTTT. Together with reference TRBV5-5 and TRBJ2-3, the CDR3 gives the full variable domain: DAGVTQSPTHLIKTRGQQVTLRCSPISGHKSVSWYQQVLGQGPQFIFQYYEKEERGRGNFPDRFSARQFPNYSSELNVNALLLGDSALYLCASSLGLPLTDTQYFGPGTRLTVL.

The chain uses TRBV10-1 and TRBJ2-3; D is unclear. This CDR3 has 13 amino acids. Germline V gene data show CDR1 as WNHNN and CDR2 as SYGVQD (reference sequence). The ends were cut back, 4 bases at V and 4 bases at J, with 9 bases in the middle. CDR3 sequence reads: CASSVKYPDTQYF. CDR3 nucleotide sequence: TGCGCCAGCAGTGTGAAGTACCCAGATACGCAGTATTTT.

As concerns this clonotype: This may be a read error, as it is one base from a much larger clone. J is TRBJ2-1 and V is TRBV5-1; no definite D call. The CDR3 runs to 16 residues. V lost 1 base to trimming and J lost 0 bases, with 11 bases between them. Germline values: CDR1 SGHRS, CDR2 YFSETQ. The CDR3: CASSLCFPSSYNEQFF. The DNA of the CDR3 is TGCGCCAGCAGCTTGTGTTTCCCGAGCTCCTACAATGAGCAGTTCTTC.

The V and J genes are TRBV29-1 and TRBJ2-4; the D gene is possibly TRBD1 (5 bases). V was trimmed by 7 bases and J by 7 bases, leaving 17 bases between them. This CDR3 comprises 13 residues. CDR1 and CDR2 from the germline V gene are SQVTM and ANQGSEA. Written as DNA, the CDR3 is TGCAGCGCCCGGGCGGCAGGGCTTAACATTCAGTACTTC. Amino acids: CSARAAGLNIQYF.

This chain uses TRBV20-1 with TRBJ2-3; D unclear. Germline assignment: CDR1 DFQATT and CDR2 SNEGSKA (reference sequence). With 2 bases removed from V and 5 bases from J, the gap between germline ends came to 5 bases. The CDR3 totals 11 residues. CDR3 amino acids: CSARIVDTQYF. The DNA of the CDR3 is TGCAGTGCTAGAATAGTAGATACGCAGTATTTT.

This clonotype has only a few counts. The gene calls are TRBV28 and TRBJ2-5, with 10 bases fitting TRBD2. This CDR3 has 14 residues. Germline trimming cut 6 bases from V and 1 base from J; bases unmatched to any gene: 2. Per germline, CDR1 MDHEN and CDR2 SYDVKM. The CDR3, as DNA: TGTGCCAGCAGACTAGCGGGGACCCAAGAGACCCAGTACTTC. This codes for CASRLAGTQETQYF.

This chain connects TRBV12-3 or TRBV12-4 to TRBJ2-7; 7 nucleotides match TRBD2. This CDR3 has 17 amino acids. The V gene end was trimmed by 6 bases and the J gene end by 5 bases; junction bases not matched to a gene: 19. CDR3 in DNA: TGTGCCAGCAGCCTCGGGGGGAGGGCTGTGTTTCTGGACGAGCAGTACTTC. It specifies CASSLGGRAVFLDEQYF.

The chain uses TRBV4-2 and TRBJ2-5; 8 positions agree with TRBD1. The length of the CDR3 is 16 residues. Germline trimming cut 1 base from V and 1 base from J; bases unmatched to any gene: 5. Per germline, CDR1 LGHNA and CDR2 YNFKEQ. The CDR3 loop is CASSQVNQGAQETQYF. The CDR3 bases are TGTGCCAGCAGCCAAGTAAATCAGGGGGCCCAAGAGACCCAGTACTTC.

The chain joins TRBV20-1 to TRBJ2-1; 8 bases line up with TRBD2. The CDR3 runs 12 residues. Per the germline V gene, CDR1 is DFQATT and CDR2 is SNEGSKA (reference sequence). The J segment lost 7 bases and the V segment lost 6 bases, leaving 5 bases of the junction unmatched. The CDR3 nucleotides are TGCAGTGCGAGACTAGCGCGAAATGAGCAGTTCTTC. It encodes CSARLARNEQFF.

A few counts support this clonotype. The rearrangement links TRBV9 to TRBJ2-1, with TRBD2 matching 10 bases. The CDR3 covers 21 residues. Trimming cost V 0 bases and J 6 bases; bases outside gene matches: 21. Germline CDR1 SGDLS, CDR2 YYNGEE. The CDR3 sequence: CASSVALWTSGAPGKPNEQFF. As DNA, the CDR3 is TGTGCCAGCAGCGTAGCTCTATGGACTAGCGGAGCCCCAGGGAAGCCCAATGAGCAGTTCTTC.

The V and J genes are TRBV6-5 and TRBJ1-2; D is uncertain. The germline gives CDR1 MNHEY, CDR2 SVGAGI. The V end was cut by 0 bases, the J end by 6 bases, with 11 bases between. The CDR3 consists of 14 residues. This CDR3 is CASSYSISSHGYTF. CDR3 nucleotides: TGTGCCAGCAGTTACTCGATAAGCTCCCATGGCTACACCTTC.

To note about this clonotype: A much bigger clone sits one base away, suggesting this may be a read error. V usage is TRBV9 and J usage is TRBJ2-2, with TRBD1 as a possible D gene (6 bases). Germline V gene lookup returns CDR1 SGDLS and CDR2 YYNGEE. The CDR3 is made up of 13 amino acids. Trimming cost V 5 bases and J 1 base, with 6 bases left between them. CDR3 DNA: TGTGCCAGCAGGACAGGGAACACCGGGGAGCTGTTTTTT. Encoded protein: CASRTGNTGELFF.

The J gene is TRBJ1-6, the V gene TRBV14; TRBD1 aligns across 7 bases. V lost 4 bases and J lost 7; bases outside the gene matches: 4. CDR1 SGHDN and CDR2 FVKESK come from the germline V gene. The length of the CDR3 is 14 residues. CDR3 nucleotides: TGTGCCAGCAGCCTCATCAGGGGGAATTCACCCCTCCACTTT. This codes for CASSLIRGNSPLHF.

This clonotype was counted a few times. CDR3 residues: CASSYSGWNTEAFF. CDR3 nucleotides: TGTGCCAGCAGTTACTCAGGTTGGAACACTGAAGCTTTCTTT. This chain uses TRBV6-5 with TRBJ1-1, with D hard to call. V was clipped by 0 bases and J by 1 base, with 6 bases between them. Germline V lookup: CDR1 MNHEY, CDR2 SVGAGI. The CDR3 is made up of 14 amino acids.

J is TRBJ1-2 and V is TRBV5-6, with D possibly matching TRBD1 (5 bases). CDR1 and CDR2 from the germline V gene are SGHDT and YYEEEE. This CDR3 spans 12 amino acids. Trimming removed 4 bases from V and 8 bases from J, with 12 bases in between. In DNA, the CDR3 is TGTGCCAGCAGCGTCGGGACTAGGGGCTACACCTTC. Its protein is CASSVGTRGYTF.

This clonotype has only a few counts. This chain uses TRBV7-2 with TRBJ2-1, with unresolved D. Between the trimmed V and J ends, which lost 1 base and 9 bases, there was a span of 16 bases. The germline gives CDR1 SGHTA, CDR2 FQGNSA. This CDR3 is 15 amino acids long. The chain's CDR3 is CASSLVVPQTSEQFF. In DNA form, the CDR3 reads TGTGCCAGCAGCTTAGTAGTCCCCCAAACCAGTGAGCAGTTCTTC.

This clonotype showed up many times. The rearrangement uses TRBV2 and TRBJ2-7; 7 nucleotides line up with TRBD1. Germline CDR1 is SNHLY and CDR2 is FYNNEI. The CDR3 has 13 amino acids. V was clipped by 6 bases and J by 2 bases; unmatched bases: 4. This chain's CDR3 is CASRRQGTYEQYF. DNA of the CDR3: TGTGCCAGCAGACGACAGGGAACCTACGAGCAGTACTTC.

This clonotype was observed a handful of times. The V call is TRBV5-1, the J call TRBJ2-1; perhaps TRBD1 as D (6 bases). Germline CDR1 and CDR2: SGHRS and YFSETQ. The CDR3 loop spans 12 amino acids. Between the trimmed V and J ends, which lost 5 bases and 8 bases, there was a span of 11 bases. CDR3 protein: CASRTGIDEQFF. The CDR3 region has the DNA TGCGCCAGCAGGACAGGAATCGATGAGCAGTTCTTC.

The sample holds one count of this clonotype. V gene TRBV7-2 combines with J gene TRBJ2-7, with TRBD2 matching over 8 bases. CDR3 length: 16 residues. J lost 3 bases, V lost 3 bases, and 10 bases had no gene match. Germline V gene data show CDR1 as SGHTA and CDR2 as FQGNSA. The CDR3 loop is CASSFRGGPHYYEQYF. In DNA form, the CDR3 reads TGTGCCAGCAGCTTCCGCGGGGGGCCTCACTACTACGAGCAGTACTTC.

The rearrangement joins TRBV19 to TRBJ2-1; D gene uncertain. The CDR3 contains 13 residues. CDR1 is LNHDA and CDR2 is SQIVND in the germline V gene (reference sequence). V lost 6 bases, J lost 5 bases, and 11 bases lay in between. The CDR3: CASSTWLDNEQFF. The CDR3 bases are TGTGCCAGTAGCACGTGGCTAGACAATGAGCAGTTCTTC.

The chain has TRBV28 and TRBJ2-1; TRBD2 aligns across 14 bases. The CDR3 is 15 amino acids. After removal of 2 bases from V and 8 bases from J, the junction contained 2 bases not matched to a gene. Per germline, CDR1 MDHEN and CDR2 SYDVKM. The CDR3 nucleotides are TGTGCCAGCAGTTTAGGGACTAGCGGGGGCGATGAGCAGTTCTTC. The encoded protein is CASSLGTSGGDEQFF.